The 3 T cell receptor beta chains below all came from one sample that was sequenced in a study of blood T cell repertoires in COVID-19. Profiling relied on immunoSEQ multiplex PCR, and the TCRdb table lists in-frame clones only, not all of them. The table includes about 200,000 clones, more than 70% detected once. Sequencing was carried out using peripheral blood. These receptor sequences come from a woman aged 35 to 49 who had recovered from COVID-19.

This chain links TRBV12-5 with TRBJ1-2; 7 positions agree with TRBD1. The germline CDR1 and CDR2 sequences are LGHNT and FRNRAP. The CDR3 has 16 amino acids. V lost 0 bases, J lost 0 bases, and 4 bases stayed unmatched. For the CDR3, the DNA is TGTGCTAGTGGTTTGGTTGGGACAGCTACTAACTATGGCTACACCTTC. This encodes CASGLVGTATNYGYTF.

Here the CDR3 DNA reads TGTGCCAGCAGCTTAGGGACTAGCGGGAACACCGGGGAGCTGTTTTTT. Residues: CASSLGTSGNTGELFF. The chain recombines TRBV7-9 with TRBJ2-2; TRBD2 matches 10 bases. V shed 1 base, J shed 1 base, and the junction held 0 bases outside the gene matches. This CDR3 has 16 amino acids. Germline assignment: CDR1 SEHNR and CDR2 FQNEAQ (reference sequence). The full variable domain, with the rest looked up from reference TRBV7-9 and TRBJ2-2, is DTGVSQNPRHKITKRGQNVTFRCDPISEHNRLYWYRQTLGQGPEFLTYFQNEAQLEKSRLLSDRFSAERPKGSFSTLEIQRTEQGDSAMYLCASSLGTSGNTGELFFGEGSRLTVL.

The chain recombines TRBV20-1 with TRBJ2-3; maybe TRBD2 (5 bases). Germline CDR1 is DFQATT and CDR2 is SNEGSKA (reference sequence). The V end lost 3 bases, the J end lost 7 bases, and 11 bases lay between the germline ends. The CDR3 is 12 amino acids. The CDR3 sequence is CSASMIGNTQYF. CDR3 nucleotide sequence: TGCAGTGCTAGTATGATCGGGAATACGCAGTATTTT.